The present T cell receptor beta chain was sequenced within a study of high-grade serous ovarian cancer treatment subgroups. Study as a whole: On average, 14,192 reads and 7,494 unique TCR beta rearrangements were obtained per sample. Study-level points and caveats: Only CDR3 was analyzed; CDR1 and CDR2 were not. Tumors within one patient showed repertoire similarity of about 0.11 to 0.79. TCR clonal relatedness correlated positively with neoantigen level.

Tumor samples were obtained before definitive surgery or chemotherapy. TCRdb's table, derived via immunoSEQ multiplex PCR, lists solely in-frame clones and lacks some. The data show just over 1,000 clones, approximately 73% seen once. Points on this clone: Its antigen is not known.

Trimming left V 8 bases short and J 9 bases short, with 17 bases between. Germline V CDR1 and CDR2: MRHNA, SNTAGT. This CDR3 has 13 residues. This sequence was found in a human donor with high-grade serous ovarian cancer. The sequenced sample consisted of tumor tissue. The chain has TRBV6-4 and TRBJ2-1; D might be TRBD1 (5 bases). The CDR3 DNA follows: TGTGCCAGCTCTTCCGGATGGGGCGGTGAGCAGTTCTTC. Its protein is CASSSGWGGEQFF.